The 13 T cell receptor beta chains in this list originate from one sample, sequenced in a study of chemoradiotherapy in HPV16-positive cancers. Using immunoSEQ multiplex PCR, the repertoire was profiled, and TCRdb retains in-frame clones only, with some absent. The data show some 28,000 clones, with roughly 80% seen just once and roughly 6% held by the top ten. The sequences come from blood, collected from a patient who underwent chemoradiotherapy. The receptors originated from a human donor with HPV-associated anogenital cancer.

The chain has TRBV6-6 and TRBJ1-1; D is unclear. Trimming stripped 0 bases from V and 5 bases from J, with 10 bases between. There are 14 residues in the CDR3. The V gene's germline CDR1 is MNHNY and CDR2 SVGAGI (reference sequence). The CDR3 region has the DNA TGTGCCAGCAGTTACTCTGACACCCTGACTGAAGCTTTCTTT. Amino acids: CASSYSDTLTEAFF.

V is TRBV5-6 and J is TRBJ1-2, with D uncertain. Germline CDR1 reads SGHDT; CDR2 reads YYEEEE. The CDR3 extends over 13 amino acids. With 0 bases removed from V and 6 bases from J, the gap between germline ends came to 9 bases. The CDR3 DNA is TGTGCCAGCAGCTTGGAGAGGGCTCATGGCTACACCTTC. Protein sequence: CASSLERAHGYTF.

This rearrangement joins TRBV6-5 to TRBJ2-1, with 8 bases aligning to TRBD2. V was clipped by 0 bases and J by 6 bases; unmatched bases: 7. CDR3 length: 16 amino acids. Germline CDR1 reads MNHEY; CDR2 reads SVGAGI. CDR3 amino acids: CASSYSGGGSLNEQFF. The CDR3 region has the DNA TGTGCCAGCAGTTACTCAGGCGGGGGGTCTCTCAATGAGCAGTTCTTC.

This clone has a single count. CDR3 loop: CASSSGGGQPQHF. DNA of the CDR3: TGTGCCAGCAGCTCAGGGGGGGGACAGCCCCAGCATTTT. This chain connects TRBV5-4 to TRBJ1-5; TRBD1 matches at 7 bases. The ends lost 3 bases at V and 7 bases at J; junction bases unmatched: 4. This CDR3 has 13 amino acids. Per germline, CDR1 SGHNT and CDR2 YYREEE (reference sequence).

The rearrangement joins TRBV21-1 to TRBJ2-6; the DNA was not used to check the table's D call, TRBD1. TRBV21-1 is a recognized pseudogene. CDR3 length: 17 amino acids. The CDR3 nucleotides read TGTGCCACCCCGACACCCCCGTTTCCGTTTGGGGCCAACGTCCTGACTTTC. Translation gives CATPTPPFPFGANVLTF.

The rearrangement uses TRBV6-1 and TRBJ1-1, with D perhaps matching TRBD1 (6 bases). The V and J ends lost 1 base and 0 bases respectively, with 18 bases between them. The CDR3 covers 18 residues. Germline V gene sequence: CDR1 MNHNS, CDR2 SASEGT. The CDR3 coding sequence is TGTGCCAGCAGTGAAGTTCTATTGGCAGGGGCGGTGAACACTGAAGCTTTCTTT. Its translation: CASSEVLLAGAVNTEAFF.

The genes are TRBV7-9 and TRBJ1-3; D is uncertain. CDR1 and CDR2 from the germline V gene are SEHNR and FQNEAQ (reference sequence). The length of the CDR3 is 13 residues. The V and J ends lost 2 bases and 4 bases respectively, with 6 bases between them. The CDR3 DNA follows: TGTGCCAGCAGCTTACAGGAGGGAAACACCATATATTTT. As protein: CASSLQEGNTIYF.

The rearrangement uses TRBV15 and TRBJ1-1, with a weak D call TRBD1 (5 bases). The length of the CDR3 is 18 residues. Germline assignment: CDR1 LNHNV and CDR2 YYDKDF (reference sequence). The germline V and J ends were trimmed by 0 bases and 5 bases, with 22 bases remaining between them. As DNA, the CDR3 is TGTGCCACCAGCAGAGAGTATGTTCGGGGCGGCGGGGGAACTGAAGCTTTCTTT. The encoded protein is CATSREYVRGGGGTEAFF.

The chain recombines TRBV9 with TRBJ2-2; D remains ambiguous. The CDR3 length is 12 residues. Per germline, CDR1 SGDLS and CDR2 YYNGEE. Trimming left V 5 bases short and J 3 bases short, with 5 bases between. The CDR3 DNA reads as TGTGCCAGCAGTTTGGACACCGGGGAGCTGTTTTTT. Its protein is CASSLDTGELFF.

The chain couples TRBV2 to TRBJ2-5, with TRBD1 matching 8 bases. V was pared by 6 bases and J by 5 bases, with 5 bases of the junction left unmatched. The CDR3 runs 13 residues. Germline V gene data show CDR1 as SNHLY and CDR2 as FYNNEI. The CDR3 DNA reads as TGTGCCAGCAGGGAGGACAGGGCGGAGACCCAGTACTTC. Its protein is CASREDRAETQYF. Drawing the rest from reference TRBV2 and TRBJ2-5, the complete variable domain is EPEVTQTPSHQVTQMGQEVILRCVPISNHLYFYWYRQILGQKVEFLVSFYNNEISEKSEIFDDQFSVERPDGSNFTLKIRSTKLEDSAMYFCASREDRAETQYFGPGTRLLVL.

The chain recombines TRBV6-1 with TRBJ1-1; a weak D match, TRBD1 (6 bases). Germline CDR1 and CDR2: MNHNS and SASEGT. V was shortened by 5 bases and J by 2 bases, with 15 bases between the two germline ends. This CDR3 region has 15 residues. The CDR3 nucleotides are TGTGCCAGCAGTCAGGGGCGACTAGTTAACACTGAAGCTTTCTTT. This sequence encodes CASSQGRLVNTEAFF.

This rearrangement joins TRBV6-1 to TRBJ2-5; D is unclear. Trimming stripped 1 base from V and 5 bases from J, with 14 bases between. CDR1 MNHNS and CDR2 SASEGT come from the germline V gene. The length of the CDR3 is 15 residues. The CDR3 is CASSEVPGYLETQYF. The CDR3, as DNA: TGTGCCAGCAGTGAAGTGCCTGGCTACCTCGAGACCCAGTACTTC.

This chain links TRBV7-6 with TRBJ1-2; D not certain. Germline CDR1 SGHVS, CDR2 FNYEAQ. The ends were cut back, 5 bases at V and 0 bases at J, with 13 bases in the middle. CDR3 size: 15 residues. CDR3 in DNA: TGTGCCAGCAGCCCCCAGGAACTAGCTAACTATGGCTACACCTTC. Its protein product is CASSPQELANYGYTF.